This T cell receptor (beta chain) was documented in a study of blood T cell repertoires in COVID-19 (dated by TCRdb to 2018 to 2020). Notes on the research overall: Collaborator samples came from the United States, Italy and Spain and covered acute and convalescent phases of COVID-19. The material from the prospective study consisted of cDNA or gDNA derived from T cells, B-cell-depleted T cells, or PBMCs. The repertoires were released in a freely available public database meant as a resource for research on the immune response to SARS-CoV-2. Nearly every sample came with metadata listing a de-identified subject ID, COVID-19 status, age in years and sex. The samples were drawn from the first 160 participants of the ongoing ImmuneRACE study and from 950 to 1,500 subjects provided by 6 global collaborators. The dataset comprised deeply sampled blood TCRbeta repertoires from subjects exposed to, actively infected with, or recovered from COVID-19. Where HLA class I and class II types were available, the types were taken from metadata supplied by the sample provider, not from assay-based typing. Here is what the overall study found, with its caveats: The quantity of clinical and demographic metadata differed by source and by participant and was supplied without curation.

The collaborating institutions used their own protocols to collect whole blood in K2EDTA tubes. For TCRbeta analysis, collaborators shipped samples as frozen whole blood, isolated PBMCs, or DNA extracted from either of those sample types. This clone was counted once. Its antigen target is currently unknown. Base quality data are lacking; no much larger clone is found one base away. TCRbeta CDR3 regions were amplified from genomic DNA using the immunoSEQ Assay, a bias-controlled multiplex PCR. Turning to the authors' computational methods: Nucleated cell counts per sample were estimated from amplification of reference gene primers within the assay. To quantify the absolute abundance of each unique TCRbeta CDR3 rearrangement, sequence reads were collapsed and filtered. Productive Simpson clonality was computed per sample as the square root of Simpson's diversity index over productive rearrangements. Held by TCRdb, this immuneACCESS table contains in-frame sequences only and omits some clones. Under half of the omission traces to an unresolved V gene where checked; the cause of the rest is unknown. V and J calls and clone size are as listed in that table; D and trimming were resolved from the DNA. The sample table contains roughly 190,000 clones; only one count was recorded for approximately 80% of them. Roughly 20% of the sample is in the top ten clones.

This TCR was recovered from a human donor in a cohort sampled during active COVID-19. The source material was peripheral blood.

Read as DNA, the sequence is TGTGCCACCAGCAGAGATAGGGGGGGCCAAGAGACCCAGTACTTC. The translation is CATSRDRGGQETQYF. This chain joins TRBV15 to TRBJ2-5, with TRBD2 tentatively as D gene (7 bases match). V loses 0 bases of germline sequence and J loses 1 base, and the interval between the two ends is 9 bases. Counted from cysteine to phenylalanine, this CDR3 has 15 amino acids. Here the CDR3 DNA is all that survives: 45 bases in frame from base 1. For CDR1 and CDR2, the germline V gene (reference sequence) lists LNHNV and YYDKDF.